This TCR beta chain was profiled in a study of blood T cell repertoires in COVID-19. The method was immunoSEQ multiplex PCR; TCRdb's version includes in-frame clones alone and lacks a portion of them. This sample has some 90,000 clones; approximately 84% occur once, and the top ten carry about 4.1%. This TCR came from a man in his sixties with acute or convalescent COVID-19. Sequences were obtained from peripheral blood.

CDR3 in DNA: TGTGCCAGCAGGGGGACAGGGACCAGCTCCTACGAGCAGTACTTC. Translating gives CASRGTGTSSYEQYF. The gene calls are TRBV6-5 and TRBJ2-7; 9 nucleotides align to TRBD1. The ends lost 6 bases at V and 0 bases at J; junction bases unmatched: 6. The CDR3 is 15 residues long. Germline V gene sequence: CDR1 MNHEY, CDR2 SVGAGI.